This T cell receptor (beta chain) originates from a study of shared clonotypes between healthy human individuals. Terminally differentiated effector memory CD45RA+ cells were excluded by CCR7 positive selection of CD45RO-negative cells. Notes on the study in general: Sampling used blood alone; tissue repertoires probably differ.

Germline V gene sequence: CDR1 SGHDN, CDR2 FVKESK. Trimming cost V 4 bases and J 4 bases; bases outside gene matches: 11. This CDR3 is 16 amino acids long. The data were produced by immunoSEQ multiplex PCR, yet TCRdb's version contains in-frame clones alone and is incomplete. This sample has approximately 810,000 clones; nearly 95% occur once, and the top ten carry less than 25%. A remark on this clone: The antigen is undetermined.

V gene TRBV14 combines with J gene TRBJ2-7; 9 positions match TRBD2. The sequenced sample was naive CD8+ T cells sorted from blood. The TCR comes from a man aged 30 to 39 in good health. The CDR3, as DNA: TGTGCCAGCAGCCCTTTAGCGGGAGAGAGTCAATACGAGCAGTACTTC. This encodes CASSPLAGESQYEQYF.